This T cell receptor (beta chain) was retrieved from a study of blood T cells in healthy people across ages. Each sample provided at least 5 micrograms of extracted total RNA. Primed by a sample-barcoded 5' primer and a J-beta primer mix, a second PCR proceeded for roughly 6 to 12 cycles. MiXCR, run by TCRdb on the 5' RACE reads, gives a single entry per CDR3 protein. The data contain 1,300,000 or so distinct CDR3 sequences, 59% of them singletons. CDR3 length equals 12 residues. Looked up from germline, CDR1 is MDHEN and CDR2 is SYDVKM. In the case of this clonotype: At one boundary the junction diverges from the germline segment, which might be a read error.

This TCR derives from a young man in good health. The rearrangement links TRBV28 to TRBJ2-4, with unresolved D. The closer fit of TRBJ2-7 to the DNA end suggests the J call may be wrong. The sample taken for sequencing was blood. CDR3 amino acids: CAGSLTGLEQYF. The CDR3 DNA follows: TGTGCCGGCAGTTTGACTGGTCTCGAGCAGTACTTC.